Given below is one T cell receptor beta chain in context. Its antigen is not yet known. The sample holds no much larger clone one base away, and base qualities are not on file. The immunoSEQ Assay, a bias-controlled multiplex PCR, was used to amplify TCRbeta CDR3 regions from genomic DNA. Regarding the original processing steps: The number of nucleated cells in each sample was estimated by amplification of reference gene primers within the assay. To quantify the absolute abundance of each unique TCRbeta CDR3 rearrangement, sequence reads were collapsed and filtered. For each sample, productive Simpson clonality was calculated as the square root of Simpson's diversity index over productive rearrangements. What TCRdb holds here is the immuneACCESS table cut down to in-frame rearrangements. Part of the clones is not present; checked against another copy, under half of the missing clones reflect an unresolved V gene, and the others are unexplained. V and J calls and clone size are those listed in that table; D and trimming were worked out from the DNA. This sample lists fewer than 400,000 clones; about nine tenths were detected once. Around 8.9% of the sample lies in the top ten.

Participants in the prospective study were enrolled through a virtual design, were aged roughly 18 to 95 years, and lived in some 24 United States geographic areas. Cohort assignment in the prospective study relied on participant-reported clinical history from a screening survey and a study questionnaire. For ImmuneRACE Cohort 3, a participant was defined as recovered based on two consecutive negative NP/OP PCR tests, clearance by a healthcare professional, or resolution of symptoms. Mobile phlebotomists in the prospective study collected whole blood, serum and a nasopharyngeal or oropharyngeal swab from every participant. Participants in the prospective study had the option to provide additional blood draws and questionnaires over a 2-month period. Blood samples from the prospective study were shipped frozen or at room temperature prior to DNA extraction. The source of the sample is a study of blood T cell repertoires in COVID-19 (dated by TCRdb to about 2020). Notes on the research overall: Samples from collaborators originated in the United States, Italy and Spain and spanned both the acute and convalescent phases of COVID-19. Where available, HLA class I and class II types were taken from metadata supplied by the sample provider and were not determined by assay-based typing. Samples came from the ongoing ImmuneRACE study (first 160 participants) plus 1,254 subjects from 6 global collaborators. The sample metadata nearly always contained a de-identified subject ID, COVID-19 status, age in years and sex. The prospective study material was composed of cDNA or gDNA derived from T cells, B-cell-depleted T cells, or PBMCs. The dataset comprised deeply sampled blood TCRbeta repertoires from subjects exposed to, actively infected with, or recovered from COVID-19. The repertoires were released in a freely available public database meant as a resource for research on the immune response to SARS-CoV-2. Summary of the overall study and its limitations: The amount of clinical and demographic metadata varied by source and participant and was provided uncurated.

Specimen: PBMCs or T cells enriched from blood (not recorded which). The sequence came from a woman younger than 30 who had recovered from COVID-19.

At the DNA level, the sequence is TGTGCCAGCAGTTACGGCAGGCAAAATGAAAAACTGTTTTTT. It encodes CASSYGRQNEKLFF. This sequence uses TRBV6-2 or TRBV6-3 and TRBJ1-4, with no D gene named confidently. CDR1 and CDR2 are drawn from the germline V gene: MNHEY, SVGEGT. The CDR3, from cysteine to phenylalanine, totals 14 residues. CDR3 DNA only is kept here, 42 bases in frame from base 1. V lost 2 bases and J lost 5 bases; the stretch between them is 9 bases long.